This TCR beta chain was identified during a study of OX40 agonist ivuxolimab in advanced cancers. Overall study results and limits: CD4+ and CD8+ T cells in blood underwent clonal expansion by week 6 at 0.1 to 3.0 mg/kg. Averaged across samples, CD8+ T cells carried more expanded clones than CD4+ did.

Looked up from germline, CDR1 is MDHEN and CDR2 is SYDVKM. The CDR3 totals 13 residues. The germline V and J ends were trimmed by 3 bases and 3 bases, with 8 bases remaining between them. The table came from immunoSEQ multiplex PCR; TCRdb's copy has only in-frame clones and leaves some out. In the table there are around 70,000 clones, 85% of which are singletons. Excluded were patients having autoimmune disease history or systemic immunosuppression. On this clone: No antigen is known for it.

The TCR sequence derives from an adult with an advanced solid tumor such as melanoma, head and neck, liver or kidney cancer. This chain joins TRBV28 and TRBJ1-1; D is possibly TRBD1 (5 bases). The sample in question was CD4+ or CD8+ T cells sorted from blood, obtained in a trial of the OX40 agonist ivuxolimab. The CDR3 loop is CASSLDTHTEAFF. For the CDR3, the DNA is TGTGCCAGCAGTTTGGACACCCACACTGAAGCTTTCTTT.